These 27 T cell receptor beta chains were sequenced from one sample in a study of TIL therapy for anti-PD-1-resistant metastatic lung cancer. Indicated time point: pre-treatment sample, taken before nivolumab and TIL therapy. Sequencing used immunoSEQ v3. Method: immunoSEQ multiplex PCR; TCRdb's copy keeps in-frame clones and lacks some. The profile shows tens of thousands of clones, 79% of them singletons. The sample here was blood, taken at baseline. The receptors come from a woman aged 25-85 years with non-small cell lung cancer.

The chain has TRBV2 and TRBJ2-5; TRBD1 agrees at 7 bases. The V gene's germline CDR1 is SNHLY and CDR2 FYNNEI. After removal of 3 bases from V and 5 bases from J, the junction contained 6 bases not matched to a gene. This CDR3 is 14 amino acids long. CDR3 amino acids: CASSDAGGRETQYF. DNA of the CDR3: TGTGCCAGCAGTGATGCAGGGGGTAGGGAGACCCAGTACTTC.

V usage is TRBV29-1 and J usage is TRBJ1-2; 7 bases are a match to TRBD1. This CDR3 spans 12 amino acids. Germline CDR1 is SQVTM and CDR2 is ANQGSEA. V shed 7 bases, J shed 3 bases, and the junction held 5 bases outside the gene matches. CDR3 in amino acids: CSAADRDYGYTF. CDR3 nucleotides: TGCAGCGCCGCCGACAGGGACTATGGCTACACCTTC.

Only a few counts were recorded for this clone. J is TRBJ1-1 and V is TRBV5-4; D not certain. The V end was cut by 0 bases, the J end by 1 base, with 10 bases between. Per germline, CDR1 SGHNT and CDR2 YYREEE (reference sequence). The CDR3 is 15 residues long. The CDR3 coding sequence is TGTGCCAGCAGCTTGGCCTCGGGCTCGAACACTGAAGCTTTCTTT. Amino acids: CASSLASGSNTEAFF. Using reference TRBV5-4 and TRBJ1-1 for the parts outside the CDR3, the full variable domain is ETGVTQSPTHLIKTRGQQVTLRCSSQSGHNTVSWYQQALGQGPQFIFQYYREEENGRGNFPPRFSGLQFPNYSSELNVNALELDDSALYLCASSLASGSNTEAFFGQGTRLTVV.

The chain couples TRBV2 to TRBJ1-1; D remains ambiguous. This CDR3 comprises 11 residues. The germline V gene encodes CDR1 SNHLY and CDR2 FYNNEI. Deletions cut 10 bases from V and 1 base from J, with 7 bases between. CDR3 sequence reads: CATRENTEAFF. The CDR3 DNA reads TGTGCCACGCGGGAGAACACTGAAGCTTTCTTT.

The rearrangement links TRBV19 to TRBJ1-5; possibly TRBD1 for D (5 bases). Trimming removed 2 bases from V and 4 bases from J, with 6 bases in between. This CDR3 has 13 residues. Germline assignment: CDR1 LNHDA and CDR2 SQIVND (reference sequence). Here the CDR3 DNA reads TGTGCCAGTAGTATAAACAGGAATCAGCCCCAGCATTTT. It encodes CASSINRNQPQHF.

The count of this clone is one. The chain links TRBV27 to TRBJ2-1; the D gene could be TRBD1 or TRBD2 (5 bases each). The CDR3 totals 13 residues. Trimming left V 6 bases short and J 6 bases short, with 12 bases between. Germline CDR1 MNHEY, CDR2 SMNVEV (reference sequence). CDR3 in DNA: TGTGCCAGCAGAAGGGACGCGGCCAATGAGCAGTTCTTC. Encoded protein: CASRRDAANEQFF.

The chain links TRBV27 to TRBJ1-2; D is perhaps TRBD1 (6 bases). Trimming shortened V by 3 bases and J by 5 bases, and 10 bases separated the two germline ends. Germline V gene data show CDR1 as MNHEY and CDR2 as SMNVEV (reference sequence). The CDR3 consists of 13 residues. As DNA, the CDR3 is TGTGCCAGCAGTTTGACAGGAAAGTATGGCTACACCTTC. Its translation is CASSLTGKYGYTF.

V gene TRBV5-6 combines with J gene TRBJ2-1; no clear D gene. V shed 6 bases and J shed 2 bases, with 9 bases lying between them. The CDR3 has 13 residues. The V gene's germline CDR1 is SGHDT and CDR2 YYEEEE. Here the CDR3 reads CASMPPPYNEQFF. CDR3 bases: TGTGCCAGCATGCCCCCCCCCTACAATGAGCAGTTCTTC.

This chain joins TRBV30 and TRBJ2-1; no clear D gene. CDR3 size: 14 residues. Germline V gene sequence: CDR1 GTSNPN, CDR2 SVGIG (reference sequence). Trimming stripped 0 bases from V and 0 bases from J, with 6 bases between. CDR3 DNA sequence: TGTGCCTGGAGTGTTCCCGCCTCCTACAATGAGCAGTTCTTC. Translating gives CAWSVPASYNEQFF.

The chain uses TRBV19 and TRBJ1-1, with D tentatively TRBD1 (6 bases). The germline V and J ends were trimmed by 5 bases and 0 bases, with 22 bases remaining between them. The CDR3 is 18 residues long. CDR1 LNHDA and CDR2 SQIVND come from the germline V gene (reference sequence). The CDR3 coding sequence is TGTGCCAGTAGTCATCCAATTAGGACAGATCGAATGAACACTGAAGCTTTCTTT. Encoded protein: CASSHPIRTDRMNTEAFF.

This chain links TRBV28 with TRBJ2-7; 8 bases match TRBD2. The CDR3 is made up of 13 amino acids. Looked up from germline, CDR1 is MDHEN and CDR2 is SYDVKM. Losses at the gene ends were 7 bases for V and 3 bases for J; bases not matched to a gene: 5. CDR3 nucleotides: TGTGCCAGCACTGGACTAGCCGTCTACGAGCAGTACTTC. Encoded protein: CASTGLAVYEQYF.

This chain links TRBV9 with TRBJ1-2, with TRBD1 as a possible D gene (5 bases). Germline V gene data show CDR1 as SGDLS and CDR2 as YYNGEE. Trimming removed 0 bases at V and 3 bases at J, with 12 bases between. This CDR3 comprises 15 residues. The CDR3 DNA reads TGTGCCAGCAGCGTAGGGGCACAGGCTGACTATGGCTACACCTTC. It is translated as CASSVGAQADYGYTF.

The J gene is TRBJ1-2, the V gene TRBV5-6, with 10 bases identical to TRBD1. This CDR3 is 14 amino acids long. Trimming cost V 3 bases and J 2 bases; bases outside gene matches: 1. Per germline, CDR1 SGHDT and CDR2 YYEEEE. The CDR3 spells CASSWTGGNYGYTF. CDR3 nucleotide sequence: TGTGCCAGCAGCTGGACAGGGGGGAACTATGGCTACACCTTC. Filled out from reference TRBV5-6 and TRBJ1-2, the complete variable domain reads DAGVTQSPTHLIKTRGQQVTLRCSPKSGHDTVSWYQQALGQGPQFIFQYYEEEERQRGNFPDRFSGHQFPNYSSELNVNALLLGDSALYLCASSWTGGNYGYTFGSGTRLTVV.

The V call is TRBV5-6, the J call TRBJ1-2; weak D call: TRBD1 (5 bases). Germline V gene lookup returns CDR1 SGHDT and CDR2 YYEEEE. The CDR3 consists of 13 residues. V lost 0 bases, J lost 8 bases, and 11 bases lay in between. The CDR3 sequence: CASSLGGALGYTF. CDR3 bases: TGTGCCAGCAGCTTGGGAGGGGCCCTCGGCTACACCTTC.

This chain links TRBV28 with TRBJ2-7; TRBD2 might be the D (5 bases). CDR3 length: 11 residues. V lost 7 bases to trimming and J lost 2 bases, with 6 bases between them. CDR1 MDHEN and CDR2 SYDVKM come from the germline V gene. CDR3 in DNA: TGTGCCAGCATCGGGACCTACGAGCAGTACTTC. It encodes CASIGTYEQYF.

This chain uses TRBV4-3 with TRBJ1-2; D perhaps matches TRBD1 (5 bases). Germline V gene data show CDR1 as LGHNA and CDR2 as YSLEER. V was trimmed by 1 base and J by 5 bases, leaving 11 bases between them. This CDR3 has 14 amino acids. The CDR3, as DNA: TGCGCCAGCAGCCAAGTTCAGGAGGGGTATGGCTACACCTTC. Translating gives CASSQVQEGYGYTF.

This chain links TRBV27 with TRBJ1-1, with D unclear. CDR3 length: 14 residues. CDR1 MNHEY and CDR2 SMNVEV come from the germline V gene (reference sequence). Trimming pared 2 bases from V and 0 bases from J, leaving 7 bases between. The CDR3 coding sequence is TGTGCCAGCAGTTTAGACGGGTTGAACACTGAAGCTTTCTTT. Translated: CASSLDGLNTEAFF.

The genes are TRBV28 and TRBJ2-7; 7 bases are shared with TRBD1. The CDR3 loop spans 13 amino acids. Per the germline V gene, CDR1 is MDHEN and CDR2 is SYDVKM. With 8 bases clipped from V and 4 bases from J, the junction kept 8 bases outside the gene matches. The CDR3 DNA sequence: TGTGCCAGCGAAAGGGGACAGCATTACGAGCAGTACTTC. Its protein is CASERGQHYEQYF.

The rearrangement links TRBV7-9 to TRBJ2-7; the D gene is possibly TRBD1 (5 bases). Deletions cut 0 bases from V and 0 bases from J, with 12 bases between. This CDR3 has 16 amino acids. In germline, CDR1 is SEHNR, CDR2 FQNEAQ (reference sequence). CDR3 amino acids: CASSLAHDSLSYEQYF. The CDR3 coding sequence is TGTGCCAGCAGCTTAGCGCACGACAGTCTCTCCTACGAGCAGTACTTC. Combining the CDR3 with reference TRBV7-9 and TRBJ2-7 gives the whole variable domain DTGVSQNPRHKITKRGQNVTFRCDPISEHNRLYWYRQTLGQGPEFLTYFQNEAQLEKSRLLSDRFSAERPKGSFSTLEIQRTEQGDSAMYLCASSLAHDSLSYEQYFGPGTRLTVT.

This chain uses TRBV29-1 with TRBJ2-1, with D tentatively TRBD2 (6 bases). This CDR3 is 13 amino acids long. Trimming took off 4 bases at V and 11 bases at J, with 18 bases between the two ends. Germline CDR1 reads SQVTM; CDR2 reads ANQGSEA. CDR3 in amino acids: CSVGDFTPVKQFF. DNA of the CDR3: TGCAGCGTTGGGGACTTCACCCCCGTGAAGCAGTTCTTC.

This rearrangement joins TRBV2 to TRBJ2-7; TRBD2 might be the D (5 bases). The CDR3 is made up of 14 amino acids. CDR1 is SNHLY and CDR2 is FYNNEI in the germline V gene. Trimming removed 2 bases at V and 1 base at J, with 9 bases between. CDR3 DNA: TGTGCCAGCAGTGAACTAGCAAAATCCTACGAGCAGTACTTC. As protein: CASSELAKSYEQYF. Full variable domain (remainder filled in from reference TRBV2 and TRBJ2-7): EPEVTQTPSHQVTQMGQEVILRCVPISNHLYFYWYRQILGQKVEFLVSFYNNEISEKSEIFDDQFSVERPDGSNFTLKIRSTKLEDSAMYFCASSELAKSYEQYFGPGTRLTVT.

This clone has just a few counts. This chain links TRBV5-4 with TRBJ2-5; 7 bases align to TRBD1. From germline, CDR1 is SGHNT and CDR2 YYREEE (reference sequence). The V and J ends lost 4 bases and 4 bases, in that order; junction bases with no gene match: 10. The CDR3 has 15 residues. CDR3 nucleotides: TGTGCCAGCAGCCTTCCCGGGACAGCCACAGAGACCCAGTACTTC. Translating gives CASSLPGTATETQYF. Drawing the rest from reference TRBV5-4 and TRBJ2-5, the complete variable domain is ETGVTQSPTHLIKTRGQQVTLRCSSQSGHNTVSWYQQALGQGPQFIFQYYREEENGRGNFPPRFSGLQFPNYSSELNVNALELDDSALYLCASSLPGTATETQYFGPGTRLLVL.

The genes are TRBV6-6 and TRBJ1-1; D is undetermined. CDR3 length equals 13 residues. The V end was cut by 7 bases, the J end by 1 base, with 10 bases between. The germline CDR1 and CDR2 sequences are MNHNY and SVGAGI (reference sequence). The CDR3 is CASTDEWNTEAFF. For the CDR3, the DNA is TGTGCCAGCACCGATGAATGGAACACTGAAGCTTTCTTT.

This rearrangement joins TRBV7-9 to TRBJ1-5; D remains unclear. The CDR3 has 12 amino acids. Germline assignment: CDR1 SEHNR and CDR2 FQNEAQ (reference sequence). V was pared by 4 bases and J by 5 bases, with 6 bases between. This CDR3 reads CASSSGDQPQHF. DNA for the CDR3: TGTGCCAGCAGCTCCGGGGATCAGCCCCAGCATTTT.

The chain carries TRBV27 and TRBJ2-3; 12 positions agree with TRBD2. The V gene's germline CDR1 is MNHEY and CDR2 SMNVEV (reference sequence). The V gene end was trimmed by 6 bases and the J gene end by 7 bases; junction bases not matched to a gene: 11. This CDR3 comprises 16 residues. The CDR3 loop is CASRASSGGETNTQYF. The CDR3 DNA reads TGTGCCAGCAGGGCTTCTAGCGGGGGGGAGACAAATACGCAGTATTTT.

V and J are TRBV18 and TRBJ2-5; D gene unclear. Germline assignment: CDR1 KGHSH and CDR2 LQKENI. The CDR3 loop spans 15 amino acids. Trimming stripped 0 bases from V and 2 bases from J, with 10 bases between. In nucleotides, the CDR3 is TGTGCCAGCTCACCACCCTCTTCCCCTCAAGAGACCCAGTACTTC. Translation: CASSPPSSPQETQYF.

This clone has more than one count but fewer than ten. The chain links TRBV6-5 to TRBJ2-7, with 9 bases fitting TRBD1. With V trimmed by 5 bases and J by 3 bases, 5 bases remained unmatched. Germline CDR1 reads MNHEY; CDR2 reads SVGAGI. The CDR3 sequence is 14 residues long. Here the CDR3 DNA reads TGTGCCAGCAGTCCGGGACAGGGAGACTACGAGCAGTACTTC. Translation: CASSPGQGDYEQYF.